This TCR beta chain appears in the sequencing data of a study of T cell repertoires in cytomegalovirus infection. This clonotype was counted between two and nine times. This CDR3 is 13 amino acids long. Germline lookup yields CDR1 MGHDK and CDR2 SYGVNS. Trimming shortened V by 3 bases and J by 4 bases, and 7 bases separated the two germline ends. TCRdb called the reads again in MiXCR, with one record for every CDR3 protein. The sample holds around 740,000 distinct CDR3 sequences, 35% to 45% seen once. The TCR sequence derives from a human donor in good health (CMV status not recorded). Some clones in this sample may be carry-over from other donors' samples. Sequenced input: PBMCs. This chain connects TRBV25-1 to TRBJ1-5; no firm D call. In DNA, the CDR3 is TGTGCCAGCAGTGAGGGTCCGAATCAGCCCCAGCATTTT. Protein sequence: CASSEGPNQPQHF.